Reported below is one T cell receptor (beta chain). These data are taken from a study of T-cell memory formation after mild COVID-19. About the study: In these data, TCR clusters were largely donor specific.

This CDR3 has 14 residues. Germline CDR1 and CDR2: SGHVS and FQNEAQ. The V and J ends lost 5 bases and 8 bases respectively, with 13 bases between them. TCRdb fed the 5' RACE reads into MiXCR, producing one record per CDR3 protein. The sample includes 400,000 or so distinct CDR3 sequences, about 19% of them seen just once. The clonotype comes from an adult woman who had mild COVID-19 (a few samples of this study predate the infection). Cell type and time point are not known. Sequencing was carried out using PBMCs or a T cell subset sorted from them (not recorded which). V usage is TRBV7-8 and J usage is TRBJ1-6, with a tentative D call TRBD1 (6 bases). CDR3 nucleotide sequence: TGTGCCAGCAGCCGGGGGGGGGCGTATTCACCCCTCCACTTT. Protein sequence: CASSRGGAYSPLHF.